The present entry profiles one T cell receptor beta chain with its context. Germline values: CDR1 KGHDR, CDR2 SFDVKD. The ends were cut back, 0 bases at V and 2 bases at J, with 11 bases in the middle. The CDR3 length is 16 residues. The source of the sample is a study of blood T cell repertoires in COVID-19. Study summary: Acute and convalescent COVID-19 specimens originated in the United States, Italy and Spain. T cells, B-cell-depleted T cells, or PBMCs supplied cDNA or gDNA.

In the original processing: It was from reference gene primer amplification that nucleated cell counts were estimated. TCRdb keeps only in-frame clones here, not all; method: immunoSEQ multiplex PCR. D and trimming come from the DNA, and the V and J calls and clone size come from that table. The data hold over 100,000 clones, with 75% to 90% observed a single time. The TCR sequence derives from a man in his fifties or sixties with acute or convalescent COVID-19. Sample: peripheral blood. V usage is TRBV24-1 and J usage is TRBJ2-3; no firm D call. Here the CDR3 DNA reads TGTGCCACCAGTGATTTGAGTCCAGGTACCACAGATACGCAGTATTTT. Encoded protein: CATSDLSPGTTDTQYF.